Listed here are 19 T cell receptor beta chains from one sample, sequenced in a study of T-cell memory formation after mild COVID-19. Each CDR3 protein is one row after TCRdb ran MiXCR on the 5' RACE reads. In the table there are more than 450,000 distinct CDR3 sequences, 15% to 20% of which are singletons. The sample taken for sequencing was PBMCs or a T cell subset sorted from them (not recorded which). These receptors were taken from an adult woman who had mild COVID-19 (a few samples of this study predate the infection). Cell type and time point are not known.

CDR3 residues: CASSLGLAGIGDEQFF. DNA for the CDR3: TGTGCCAGCAGTCTTGGACTAGCGGGTATAGGAGATGAGCAGTTCTTC. V and J are TRBV6-5 and TRBJ2-1, with 11 bases identical to TRBD2. Germline values: CDR1 MNHEY, CDR2 SVGAGI. This CDR3 has 16 residues. The V segment lost 5 bases and the J segment 8 bases; nucleotides outside the gene matches: 11.

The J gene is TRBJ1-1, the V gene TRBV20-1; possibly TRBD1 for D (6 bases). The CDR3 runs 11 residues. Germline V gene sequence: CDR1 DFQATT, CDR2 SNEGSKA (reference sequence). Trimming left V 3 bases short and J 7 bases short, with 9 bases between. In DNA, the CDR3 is TGCAGTGCTAGGGGGGGGCTTGAAGCTTTCTTT. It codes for CSARGGLEAFF.

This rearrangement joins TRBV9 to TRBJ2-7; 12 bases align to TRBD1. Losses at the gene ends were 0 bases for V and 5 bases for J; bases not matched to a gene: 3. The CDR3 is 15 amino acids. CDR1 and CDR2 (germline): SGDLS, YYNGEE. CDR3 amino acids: CASSVGGQGAHEQYF. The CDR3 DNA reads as TGTGCCAGCAGCGTAGGGGGACAGGGGGCCCACGAGCAGTACTTC.

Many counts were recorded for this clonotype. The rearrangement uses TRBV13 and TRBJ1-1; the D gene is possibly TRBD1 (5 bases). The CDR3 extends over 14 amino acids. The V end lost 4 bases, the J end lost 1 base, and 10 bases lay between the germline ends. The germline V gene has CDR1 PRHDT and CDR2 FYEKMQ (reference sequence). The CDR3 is CASSSGHSNTEAFF. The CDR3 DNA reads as TGTGCCAGCAGCTCAGGACATTCGAACACTGAAGCTTTCTTT.

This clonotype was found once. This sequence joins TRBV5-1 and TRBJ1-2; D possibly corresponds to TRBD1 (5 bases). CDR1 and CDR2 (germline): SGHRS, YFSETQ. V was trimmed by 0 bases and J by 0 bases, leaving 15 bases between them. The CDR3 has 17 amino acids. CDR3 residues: CASSLVRPTVANYGYTF. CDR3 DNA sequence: TGCGCCAGCAGCTTGGTACGCCCGACAGTAGCTAACTATGGCTACACCTTC.

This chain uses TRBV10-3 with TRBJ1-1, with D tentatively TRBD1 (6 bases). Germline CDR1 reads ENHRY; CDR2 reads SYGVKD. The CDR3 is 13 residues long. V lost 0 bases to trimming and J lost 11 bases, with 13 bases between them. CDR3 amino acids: CAISESQGPGAFF. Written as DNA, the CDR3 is TGTGCCATCAGTGAGTCGCAGGGGCCTGGGGCTTTCTTT.

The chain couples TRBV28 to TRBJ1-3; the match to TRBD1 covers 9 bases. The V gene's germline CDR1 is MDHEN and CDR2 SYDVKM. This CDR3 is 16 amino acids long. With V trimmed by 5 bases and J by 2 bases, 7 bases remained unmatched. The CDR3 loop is CASSPGTGFPGNTIYF. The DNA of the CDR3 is TGTGCCAGCAGTCCCGGGACAGGGTTCCCTGGAAACACCATATATTTT. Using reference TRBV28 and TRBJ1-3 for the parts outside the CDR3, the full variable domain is DVKVTQSSRYLVKRTGEKVFLECVQDMDHENMFWYRQDPGLGLRLIYFSYDVKMKEKGDIPEGYSVSREKKERFSLILESASTNQTSMYLCASSPGTGFPGNTIYFGEGSWLTVV.

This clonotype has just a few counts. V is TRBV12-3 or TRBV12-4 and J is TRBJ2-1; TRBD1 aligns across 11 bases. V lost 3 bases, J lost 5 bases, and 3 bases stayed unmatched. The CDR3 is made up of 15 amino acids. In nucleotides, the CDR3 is TGTGCCAGCAGTTTGGACAGGGGGCACGACAATGAGCAGTTCTTC. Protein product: CASSLDRGHDNEQFF.

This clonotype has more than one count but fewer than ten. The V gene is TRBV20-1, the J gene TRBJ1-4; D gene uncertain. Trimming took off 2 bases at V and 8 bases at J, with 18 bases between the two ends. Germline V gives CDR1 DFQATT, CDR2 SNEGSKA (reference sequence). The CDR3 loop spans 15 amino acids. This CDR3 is CSARYLTLGGEKLFF. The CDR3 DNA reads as TGCAGTGCTAGATACCTGACCCTCGGAGGGGAAAAACTGTTTTTT.

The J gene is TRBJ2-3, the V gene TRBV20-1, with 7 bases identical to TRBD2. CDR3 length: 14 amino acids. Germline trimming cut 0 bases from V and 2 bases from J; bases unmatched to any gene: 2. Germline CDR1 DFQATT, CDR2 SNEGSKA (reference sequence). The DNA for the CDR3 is TGCAGTGCTAGAGACGGGGGGTACACAGATACGCAGTATTTT. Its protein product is CSARDGGYTDTQYF.

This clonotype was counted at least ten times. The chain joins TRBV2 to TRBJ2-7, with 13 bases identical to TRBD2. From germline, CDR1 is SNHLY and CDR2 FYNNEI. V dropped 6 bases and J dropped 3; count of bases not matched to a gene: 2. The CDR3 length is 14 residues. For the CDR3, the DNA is TGTGCCAGCAGGGGACTAGCGGGACGCTACGAGCAGTACTTC. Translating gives CASRGLAGRYEQYF.

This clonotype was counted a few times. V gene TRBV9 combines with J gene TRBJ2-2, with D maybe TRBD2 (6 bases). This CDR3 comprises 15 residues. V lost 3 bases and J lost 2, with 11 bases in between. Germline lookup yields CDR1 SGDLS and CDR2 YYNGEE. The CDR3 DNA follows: TGTGCCAGCAGCGGAGCGGGTTCTAACACCGGGGAGCTGTTTTTT. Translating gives CASSGAGSNTGELFF.

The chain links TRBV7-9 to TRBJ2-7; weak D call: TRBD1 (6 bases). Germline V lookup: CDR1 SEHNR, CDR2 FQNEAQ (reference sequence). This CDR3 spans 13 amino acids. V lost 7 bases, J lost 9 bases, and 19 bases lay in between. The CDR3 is CASTPSRGLVQYF. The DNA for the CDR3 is TGTGCCAGCACCCCATCGAGGGGGTTGGTGCAGTACTTC.

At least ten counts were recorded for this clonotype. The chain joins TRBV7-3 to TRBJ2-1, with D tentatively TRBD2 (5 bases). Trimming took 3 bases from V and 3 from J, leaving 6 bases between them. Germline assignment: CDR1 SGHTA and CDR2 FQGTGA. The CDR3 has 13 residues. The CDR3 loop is CASSFTSYNEQFF. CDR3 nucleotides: TGTGCCAGCAGCTTTACTAGCTACAATGAGCAGTTCTTC. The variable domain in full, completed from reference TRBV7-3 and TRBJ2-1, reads GAGVSQTPSNKVTEKGKYVELRCDPISGHTALYWYRQSLGQGPEFLIYFQGTGAADDSGLPNDRFFAVRPEGSVSTLKIQRTERGDSAVYLCASSFTSYNEQFFGPGTRLTVL.

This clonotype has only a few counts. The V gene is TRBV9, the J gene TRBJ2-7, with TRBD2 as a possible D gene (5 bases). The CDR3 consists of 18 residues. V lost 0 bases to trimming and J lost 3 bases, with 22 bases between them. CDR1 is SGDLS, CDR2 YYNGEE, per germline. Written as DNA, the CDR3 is TGTGCCAGCAGCGTAGCCGGCGCCTCCCGGGGTCCTTACTACGAGCAGTACTTC. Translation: CASSVAGASRGPYYEQYF.

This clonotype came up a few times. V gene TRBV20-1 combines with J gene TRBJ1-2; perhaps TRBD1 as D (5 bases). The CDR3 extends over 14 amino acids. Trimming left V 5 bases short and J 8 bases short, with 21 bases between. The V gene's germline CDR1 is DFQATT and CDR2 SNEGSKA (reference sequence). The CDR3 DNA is TGCAGTGCTGATCTCGGGAGGGGTAAAGGAGGCTACACCTTC. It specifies CSADLGRGKGGYTF.

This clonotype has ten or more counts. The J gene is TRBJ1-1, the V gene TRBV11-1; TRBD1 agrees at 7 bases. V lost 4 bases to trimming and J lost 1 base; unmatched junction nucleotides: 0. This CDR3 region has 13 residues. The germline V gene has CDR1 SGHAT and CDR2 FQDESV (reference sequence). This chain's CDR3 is CASSWDRNTEAFF. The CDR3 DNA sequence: TGTGCCAGCAGCTGGGACAGGAACACTGAAGCTTTCTTT.

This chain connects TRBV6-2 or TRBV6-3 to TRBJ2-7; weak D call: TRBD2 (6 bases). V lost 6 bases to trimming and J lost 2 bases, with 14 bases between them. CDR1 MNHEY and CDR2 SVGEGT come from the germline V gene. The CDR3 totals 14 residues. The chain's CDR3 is CASRGAGSTYEQYF. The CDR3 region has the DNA TGTGCCAGCAGAGGAGCGGGTTCAACCTACGAGCAGTACTTC.

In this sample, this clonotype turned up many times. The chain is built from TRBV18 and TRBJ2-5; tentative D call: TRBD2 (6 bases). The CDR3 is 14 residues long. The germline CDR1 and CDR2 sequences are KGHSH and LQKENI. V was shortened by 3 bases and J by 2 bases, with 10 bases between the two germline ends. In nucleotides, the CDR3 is TGTGCCAGCTCACCCTGGGAGGCTCAAGAGACCCAGTACTTC. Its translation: CASSPWEAQETQYF.